The clone carrying this T cell receptor beta chain has a count of ten or more. Its antigen is not identified. This record comes from a study of T cells after yellow fever vaccination. TCRdb redid the calling of the 5' RACE reads with MiXCR, one entry per CDR3 protein. The sample records about 170,000 distinct CDR3 sequences, about 6.2% being singletons. Germline V gene lookup returns CDR1 SGHTA and CDR2 FQGTGA. The V gene end was trimmed by 4 bases and the J gene end by 6 bases; junction bases not matched to a gene: 14. This CDR3 has 17 amino acids. Regarding the study as a whole: Reappearing after the booster were most of the clones from primary vaccination (around 96% CD4, 75% to 90% CD8).

The chain employs TRBV7-3 and TRBJ2-5, with TRBD2 matching over 10 bases. The input for sequencing was CD4+ T cells sorted from PBMCs, taken on the day of the first yellow fever vaccination. The source of this sequence is a man younger than 35 who received the YFV17D yellow fever vaccine. CDR3 amino acids: CASSYPGLATSLQTQYF. CDR3 nucleotides: TGTGCCAGCAGCTATCCGGGACTAGCGACTTCCTTGCAGACCCAGTACTTC.